Listed here are 26 T cell receptor beta chains from one sample, sequenced in a study of tumor and adjacent non-tumor tissue in lung cancer listed by TCRdb under 2018. RNA was isolated from bulk, unsorted tissue, and RNA quality was assessed with a NanoDrop ND-1000 and an Agilent 2100. The protocol used for the library was multiplex PCR. The run used an Illumina HiSeq 2500. TCRbeta libraries were constructed through three rounds of nested PCR with primers (Table S4) according to protocols adapted from ARM-PCR. TCRdb reanalyzed the raw reads on its own, using fastp at Q25 for trimming and MiXCR for clone calling, and kept in-frame beta chains. Identical CDR3 protein sequences are pooled into one entry, listed with their most common genes and DNA. In all, the sample holds roughly 220,000 distinct CDR3 sequences, and 71% of those were seen once. The top ten hold 25% of the sample. The sample was lung tumor tissue. All receptors come from a man between 60 and 75 years old with non-small cell lung cancer.

This clonotype qualifies as medium-sized. The chain is built from TRBV6-5 and TRBJ2-2; D is unresolved. Trimming stripped 1 base from V and 10 bases from J, with 13 bases between. The CDR3 spans 14 residues. Germline values: CDR1 MNHEY, CDR2 SVGAGI. In DNA form, the CDR3 reads TGTGCCAGCAGTTACTTACCGACGGCCGAGGAGCTGTTTTTT. Amino acid sequence: CASSYLPTAEELFF.

This clonotype came up many times. This rearrangement joins TRBV6-1 to TRBJ2-1; TRBD1 aligns across 9 bases. V shed 5 bases, J shed 8 bases, and the junction held 10 bases outside the gene matches. The CDR3 is made up of 15 amino acids. CDR1 is MNHNS, CDR2 SASEGT, per germline. CDR3 sequence (DNA): TGTGCCAGCAGTTCTTGGACAGGGGAATCGGATGAGCAGTTCTTC. Translation: CASSSWTGESDEQFF.

This chain joins TRBV6-4 and TRBJ1-6; D is undetermined. Germline assignment: CDR1 MRHNA and CDR2 SNTAGT. Trimming pared 0 bases from V and 7 bases from J, leaving 4 bases between. The CDR3 length is 13 residues. This CDR3 reads CASSDSGNSPLHF. Written as DNA, the CDR3 is TGTGCCAGCAGTGACTCGGGGAATTCACCCCTCCACTTT.

Points on this clonotype: An end of the junction differs from the germline gene, which may be a read error. J is TRBJ1-6 and V is TRBV11-3; D remains ambiguous. The CDR3 loop spans 14 amino acids. Per the germline V gene, CDR1 is SGHNT and CDR2 is YENEEA. CDR3 sequence (DNA): TGTGCCAGCAGCTTATGGACCTATAATTCACCCCCCCACTTT. Residues: CASSLWTYNSPPHF. The full variable domain, rest sourced from reference TRBV11-3 and TRBJ1-6, is EAGVVQSPRYKIIEKKQPVAFWCNPISGHNTLYWYLQNLGQGPELLIRYENEEAVDDSQLPKDRFSAERLKGVDSTLKIQPAELGDSAVYLCASSLWTYNSPPHFGNGTRLTVT.

This clonotype was counted once. This may stem from a read error, because a much larger clone lies one nucleotide away. This chain links TRBV6-1 with TRBJ2-5; unclear D gene. CDR3 length: 12 amino acids. Germline CDR1 is MNHNS and CDR2 is SASEGT. This CDR3 reads CASSRYQETQNF. CDR3 bases: TGTGCCAGCAGTCGGTACCAAGAGACCCAGAACTTC.

This clonotype occurred many times. This sequence joins TRBV20-1 and TRBJ2-2, with D possibly being TRBD1 (5 bases). This CDR3 is built from 13 residues. Trimming removed 6 bases at V and 1 base at J, with 9 bases between. In germline, CDR1 is DFQATT, CDR2 SNEGSKA (reference sequence). In nucleotides, the CDR3 is TGCAGTGCAAATGACAGGAACACCGGGGAGCTGTTTTTT. Amino acids: CSANDRNTGELFF.

This chain connects TRBV11-1 to TRBJ1-1; D is possibly TRBD1 (6 bases). The CDR3 runs to 14 residues. The ends were cut back, 0 bases at V and 8 bases at J, with 13 bases in the middle. Germline loops: CDR1 SGHAT, CDR2 FQDESV (reference sequence). The CDR3 loop reads CASSLAQGFTEAFF. The CDR3 bases are TGTGCCAGCAGCTTAGCGCAGGGGTTTACAGAAGCTTTCTTT.

The chain joins TRBV29-1 to TRBJ2-1; D not certain. This CDR3 is 13 amino acids long. CDR1 SQVTM and CDR2 ANQGSEA come from the germline V gene. V was shortened by 7 bases and J by 3 bases, with 13 bases between the two germline ends. CDR3: CSAPQMDYNEQFF. CDR3 in DNA: TGCAGCGCCCCGCAGATGGACTACAATGAGCAGTTCTTC.

There are many counts of this clonotype. The chain carries TRBV11-3 and TRBJ2-7; tentative D call: TRBD2 (6 bases). The CDR3 sequence is 15 residues long. V shed 5 bases and J shed 2 bases, with 16 bases lying between them. Germline CDR1 and CDR2: SGHNT and YENEEA. CDR3 DNA: TGTGCCAGCAGCGCCGCTAGCGTCGGTGCCTACGAGCAGTACTTC. This translates into CASSAASVGAYEQYF.

In the case of this clonotype: Possible read error: a much larger clone is one base away. V gene TRBV20-1 combines with J gene TRBJ1-1, with a possible D match to TRBD1 (6 bases). CDR1 is DFQATT and CDR2 is SNEGSKA in the germline V gene (reference sequence). This CDR3 region has 13 residues. CDR3 sequence: CSATIRGGTEASF. CDR3 sequence (DNA): TGCAGTGCTACCATTAGGGGGGGAACTGAAGCTTCCTTT.

On this clonotype itself: One junction end does not reproduce the germline sequence, and a read error may be involved. The gene calls are TRBV29-1 and TRBJ2-7; 8 bases map to TRBD1. The CDR3 spans 13 residues. Germline CDR1 is SQVTM and CDR2 is ANQGSEA. Here the CDR3 DNA reads TGCACCGCTTTTCAACAGGGGGGATACGAGCAGTGCTTC. This codes for CTAFQQGGYEQCF.

This clonotype is a singleton in its sample. The V and J genes are TRBV4-1 and TRBJ1-3; D not certain. The CDR3 contains 15 residues. Germline V gene data show CDR1 as MGHRA and CDR2 as YSYEKL. Trimming cost V 2 bases and J 2 bases, with 10 bases left between them. This chain's CDR3 is CASSQPRVAGNTIYF. The CDR3 nucleotides are TGCGCCAGCAGCCAACCACGGGTCGCTGGAAACACCATATATTTT.

A note on this clonotype: A junction end diverges from the germline sequence, so it may reflect a read error. This sequence joins TRBV4-3 and TRBJ2-3; the match to TRBD2 covers 12 bases. The CDR3 loop spans 19 amino acids. Germline V gene lookup returns CDR1 LGHNA and CDR2 YSLEER. CDR3 sequence: CSSSQDFPWLAGGQDTQYF. CDR3 in DNA: TGCTCTAGCAGCCAAGATTTCCCTTGGCTAGCGGGAGGGCAAGATACACAGTATTTT.

Regarding this clonotype: Sequence at one end of the junction differs from germline and may be a read error. The chain is built from TRBV6-1 and TRBJ1-5; possible D gene TRBD1, 6 bases. The CDR3 is 14 amino acids. Germline CDR1 is MNHNS and CDR2 is SASEGT. This CDR3 reads CTSSGDIQNQPKHF. The CDR3 nucleotides read TGTACCAGCAGTGGGGACATTCAGAATCAGCCCAAGCATTTT.

With regard to this clonotype: Its ends do not fully match the called genes, so a read error is possible. The chain uses TRBV10-2 and TRBJ2-1, with a weak D call TRBD2 (6 bases). The germline CDR1 and CDR2 sequences are WSHSY and SAAADI. The CDR3 has 16 amino acids. Written as DNA, the CDR3 is TGCGCCAGCAGCGTCCTAGCGTGTCTCTCCTGCAATGAGCAGTTCTTC. Translation: CASSVLACLSCNEQFF.

The gene calls are TRBV18 and TRBJ2-1; 8 bases are a match to TRBD2. This CDR3 has 16 amino acids. CDR1 and CDR2 (germline): KGHSH, LQKENI. V gave up 0 bases and J gave up 5 bases; unmatched junction bases: 6. The CDR3 coding sequence is TGTGCCAGCTCACCACCGTGGCTAGCGGGCAACAATGAGCAGTTCTTC. It codes for CASSPPWLAGNNEQFF.

This clonotype was seen a single time. The chain joins TRBV10-1 to TRBJ2-1; D is possibly TRBD1 (5 bases). The CDR3 is 16 residues long. The V and J ends lost 5 bases and 4 bases respectively, with 18 bases between them. Germline CDR1 and CDR2: WNHNN and SYGVQD (reference sequence). The CDR3 coding sequence is TGCGCCAGCAGTCTCACCCAAGGGGCCGCTTACAATGAGCAGTTCTTC. It codes for CASSLTQGAAYNEQFF.

A note on this clonotype: One end of the junction varies from germline; a read error may be responsible. The chain employs TRBV30 and TRBJ2-5; 7 bases line up with TRBD2. Per the germline V gene, CDR1 is GTSNPN and CDR2 is SVGIG (reference sequence). The CDR3 runs 14 residues. In DNA, the CDR3 is TGTGCCTGGAGTCCCCAGCGGGACCAAGAGACCCACTACTTC. Encoded protein: CAWSPQRDQETHYF.

This sequence joins TRBV20-1 and TRBJ2-2, with TRBD2 as a possible D gene (6 bases). Germline CDR1 DFQATT, CDR2 SNEGSKA (reference sequence). The CDR3 runs to 14 residues. V lost 3 bases to trimming and J lost 9 bases, with 17 bases between them. The CDR3 reads CSASSHGGSRELFF. For the CDR3, the DNA is TGCAGTGCTAGCTCTCATGGGGGGAGCCGGGAGCTGTTTTTT.

About this clonotype: Possible read error: a much larger clone is one base away. The V call is TRBV4-2, the J call TRBJ2-7, with 8 nucleotides matching TRBD1. V shed 3 bases and J 6 bases; nucleotides not matched to a gene: 4. The CDR3 runs 13 residues. In germline, CDR1 is LGHNA, CDR2 YNFKEQ. The CDR3 reads CASSQDRVREQYF. In DNA, the CDR3 is TGTGCCAGCAGCCAGGACAGGGTGCGCGAGCAGTACTTC.

The table lists this clonotype with many counts. The gene calls are TRBV10-2 and TRBJ2-7, with 7 bases matching TRBD1. V lost 2 bases and J lost 6; bases outside the gene matches: 10. The CDR3 is 15 residues long. Germline assignment: CDR1 WSHSY and CDR2 SAAADI. This chain's CDR3 is CASSEAPRQGAEQYF. In DNA form, the CDR3 reads TGCGCCAGCAGTGAGGCTCCTCGACAGGGCGCCGAGCAGTACTTC.

A remark on this clonotype: At one end, the junction sequence differs from germline, possibly due to a read error. Written as DNA, the CDR3 is TGTGCTTGTGGTTTCGGACACAGGGGAGGCTATGGCTACACCTTC. As protein: CACGFGHRGGYGYTF. The chain employs TRBV12-5 and TRBJ1-2; 7 bases align to TRBD1. The CDR3 runs 15 residues. CDR1 and CDR2 from the germline V gene are LGHNT and FRNRAP.

This clonotype was seen only once. This CDR3 is CASSPISWVNVLTF. The CDR3 DNA reads as TGTGCCAGTAGTCCTATCTCCTGGGTCAACGTCCTGACTTTC. The genes are TRBV11-2 and TRBJ2-6, with D unclear. V lost 9 bases and J lost 9, with 18 bases in between. The V gene's germline CDR1 is SGHAT and CDR2 FQNNGV. The CDR3 runs 14 residues. The complete variable domain, with remaining parts taken from reference TRBV11-2 and TRBJ2-6, reads EAGVAQSPRYKIIEKRQSVAFWCNPISGHATLYWYQQILGQGPKLLIQFQNNGVVDDSQLPKDRFSAERLKGVDSTLKIQPAKLEDSAVYLCASSPISWVNVLTFGAGSRLTVL.

As to this clonotype: A much larger clone differs from this one at a single base, so this may be a read error. This chain joins TRBV6-4 and TRBJ2-1; TRBD1 aligns across 10 bases. Losses at the gene ends were 5 bases for V and 5 bases for J; bases not matched to a gene: 6. Germline CDR1 is MRHNA and CDR2 is SNTAGT. The CDR3 sequence is 15 residues long. In nucleotides, the CDR3 is TGTGCCAGCAGTAAAGGGGGACAGGGGCACAATGAGCAGTTCTTC. It codes for CASSKGGQGHNEQFF.

To note about this clonotype: Mismatch with germline at one junction end may stem from a read error. CDR3 sequence: CASSTGPNGKLFF. The CDR3 DNA reads TGTGCCAGCAGTACCGGACCTAATGGAAAACTGTTTTTT. The chain uses TRBV5-6 and TRBJ1-4; D unclear. The CDR3 is 13 amino acids. The germline gives CDR1 SGHDT, CDR2 YYEEEE. The whole variable domain, remainder taken from reference TRBV5-6 and TRBJ1-4, is DAGVTQSPTHLIKTRGQQVTLRCSPKSGHDTVSWYQQALGQGPQFIFQYYEEEERQRGNFPDRFSGHQFPNYSSELNVNALLLGDSALYLCASSTGPNGKLFFGSGTQLSVL.

With respect to this clonotype: The germline gene is not matched at one end of the junction; a read error may be the cause. V usage is TRBV11-1 and J usage is TRBJ2-2; no reliable D call. The CDR3 loop spans 12 amino acids. Germline values: CDR1 SGHAT, CDR2 FQDESV (reference sequence). In DNA, the CDR3 is TGTACCAGCAGTCCGCGGAACGGGGAGCTGTTTTTT. Residues: CTSSPRNGELFF.